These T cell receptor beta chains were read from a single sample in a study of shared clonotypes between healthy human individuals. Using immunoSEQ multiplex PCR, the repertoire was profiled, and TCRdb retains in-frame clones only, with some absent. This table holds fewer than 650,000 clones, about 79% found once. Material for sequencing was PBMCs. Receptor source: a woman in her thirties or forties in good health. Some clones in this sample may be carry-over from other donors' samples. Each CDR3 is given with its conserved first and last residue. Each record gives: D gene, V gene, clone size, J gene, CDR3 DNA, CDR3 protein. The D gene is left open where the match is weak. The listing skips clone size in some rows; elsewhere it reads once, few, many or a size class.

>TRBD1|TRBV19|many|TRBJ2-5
TGTGCCAGTAGGGACAGGGGGCGCGGAGAGACCCAGTACTTC
CASRDRGRGETQYF
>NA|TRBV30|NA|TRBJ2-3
TGTGCCTGGAGTCCGACAGGTCCGGATACGCAGTATTTT
CAWSPTGPDTQYF
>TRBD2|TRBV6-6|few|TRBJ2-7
TGTGCCAGCAGTTATTCGCCTAGCGGGAACTACGAGCAGTACTTC
CASSYSPSGNYEQYF
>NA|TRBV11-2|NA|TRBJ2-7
TGTGCCAGCAGCTTAGTCCAGGGGGGTCACTACGAGCAGTACTTC
CASSLVQGGHYEQYF
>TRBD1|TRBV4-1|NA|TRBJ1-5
TGCGCCAGCAGCCTCACACTGAATCTTCAGGGGGGTCAGCCCCAGCATTTT
CASSLTLNLQGGQPQHF
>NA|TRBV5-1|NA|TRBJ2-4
TGCGCCAGCAGCGTGCAAGGGGGACGGAACATTCAGTACTTC
CASSVQGGRNIQYF
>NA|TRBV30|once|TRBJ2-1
TGTGCCGCCTGGAGTGGAACGGAGTGGGGCGGTGAGCAGTTCTTC
CAAWSGTEWGGEQFF
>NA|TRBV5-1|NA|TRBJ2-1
TGCGCCAGCAGCTTGCGCCGGGGATCCTACAATGAGCAGTTCTTC
CASSLRRGSYNEQFF
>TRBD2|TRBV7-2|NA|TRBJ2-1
TGTGCCAGCAGCACCCAGCGGGAGAGTCACAATGAGCAGTTCTTC
CASSTQRESHNEQFF
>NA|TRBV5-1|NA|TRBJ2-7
TGCGCCAGCAGCTTAACCCAACAGGGACACTACGAGCAGTACTTC
CASSLTQQGHYEQYF
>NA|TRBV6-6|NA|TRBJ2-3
TGTGCCAGCAGTTACGGGGTTAGCACAGATACGCAGTATTTT
CASSYGVSTDTQYF